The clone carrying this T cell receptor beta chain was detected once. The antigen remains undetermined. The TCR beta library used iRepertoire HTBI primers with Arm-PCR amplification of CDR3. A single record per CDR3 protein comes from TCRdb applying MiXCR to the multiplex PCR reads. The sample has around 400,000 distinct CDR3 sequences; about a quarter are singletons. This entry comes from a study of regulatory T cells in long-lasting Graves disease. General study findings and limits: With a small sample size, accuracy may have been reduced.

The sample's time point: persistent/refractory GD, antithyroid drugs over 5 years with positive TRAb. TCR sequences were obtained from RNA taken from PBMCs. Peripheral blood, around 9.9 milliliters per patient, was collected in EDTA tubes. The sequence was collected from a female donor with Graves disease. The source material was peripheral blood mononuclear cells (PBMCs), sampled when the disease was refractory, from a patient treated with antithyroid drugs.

The CDR3 DNA is TGTGCCAGCAGCATTCCCGGCAGGCGGGCAGAGACCCAGTACTTC. It specifies CASSIPGRRAETQYF. V usage is TRBV7-2 and J usage is TRBJ2-5, with D possibly being TRBD2 (5 bases). V was pared by 5 bases and J by 4 bases, with 17 bases between. Germline assignment: CDR1 SGHTA and CDR2 FQGNSA. The length of the CDR3 is 15 residues.